This T cell receptor (beta chain) was profiled in a study of blood T cell repertoires in COVID-19. Trimming shortened V by 5 bases and J by 1 base, and 11 bases separated the two germline ends. The CDR3 totals 15 residues. The germline gives CDR1 MNHEY, CDR2 SVGAGI. Study processing details: By means of reference gene primer amplification, nucleated cell counts were estimated. The table came from immunoSEQ multiplex PCR; TCRdb's copy has only in-frame clones and leaves some out. Clone size and the V and J calls come from that table; the DNA yielded D and trimming. Seen here are 200,000 to 300,000 clones, about 87% observed once, and the top ten hold about 0.95%.

The sequence was collected from a man in his fifties who had been exposed to COVID-19. Sample: PBMCs or T cells enriched from blood (not recorded which). The chain couples TRBV6-5 to TRBJ2-2; the D gene is possibly TRBD1 (6 bases). The DNA for the CDR3 is TGTGCCAGCAGTCTACACAGGGAGAACACCGGGGAGCTGTTTTTT. Its translation is CASSLHRENTGELFF.